The 28 T cell receptor beta chains below were found in one sample sequenced in a study of response to subunit inactivated influenza vaccine. Via MiXCR, TCRdb re-called the RT-PCR reads, giving one row per CDR3 protein. The table has hundreds of thousands of distinct CDR3 sequences, 10% to 11% seen once; the top ten hold around 12%. The specimen was PBMCs from blood, collected about 40 days after vaccination. The origin of the receptors is a man aged 50 to 60 who received an inactivated influenza vaccine.

This clonotype was found a few times. The gene calls are TRBV28 and TRBJ1-1; no firm D call. V lost 7 bases to trimming and J lost 7 bases, with 16 bases between them. Germline V lookup: CDR1 MDHEN, CDR2 SYDVKM. The length of the CDR3 is 13 residues. Written as DNA, the CDR3 is TGTGCCAGCACCTTTCAGCAGTCGTATGAAGCTTTCTTT. Translating gives CASTFQQSYEAFF.

The table lists this clonotype with a count of one. This chain joins TRBV15 and TRBJ2-7; 10 positions agree with TRBD2. This CDR3 comprises 13 residues. V lost 8 bases and J lost 4; bases outside the gene matches: 5. Germline CDR1 reads LNHNV; CDR2 reads YYDKDF (reference sequence). CDR3 in amino acids: CATSSGSTYEQYF. The CDR3 nucleotides are TGTGCCACCTCTAGCGGGAGTACGTACGAGCAGTACTTC.

The chain links TRBV11-2 to TRBJ1-1; TRBD1 agrees at 11 bases. The V segment lost 5 bases and the J segment 4 bases; nucleotides outside the gene matches: 6. The CDR3 is 15 amino acids. The germline V gene encodes CDR1 SGHAT and CDR2 FQNNGV. CDR3 protein: CASSVTGTGGTEAFF. CDR3 coding DNA: TGTGCCAGCAGCGTAACCGGGACAGGGGGCACTGAAGCTTTCTTT.

This clonotype was counted between two and nine times. The V gene is TRBV29-1, the J gene TRBJ2-3, with D possibly TRBD1 on 5 matching bases. The V gene's germline CDR1 is SQVTM and CDR2 ANQGSEA. The CDR3 is 12 residues long. The V and J ends lost 2 bases and 4 bases respectively, with 7 bases between them. CDR3 sequence: CSVEYRSDTQYF. The CDR3 bases are TGCAGCGTTGAATACAGGTCAGATACGCAGTATTTT.

This chain connects TRBV3-1 to TRBJ1-1; 7 positions match TRBD1. Looked up from germline, CDR1 is LGHDT and CDR2 is YNNKEL (reference sequence). The CDR3 runs to 14 residues. V shed 3 bases and J 4 bases; nucleotides not matched to a gene: 5. The CDR3 DNA sequence: TGTGCCAGCAGCCAGACAGGGCTGGGCACTGAAGCTTTCTTT. This sequence encodes CASSQTGLGTEAFF.

This clonotype was seen repeatedly, ten times or more. The chain carries TRBV5-1 and TRBJ2-5; 7 bases agree with TRBD1. Looked up from germline, CDR1 is SGHRS and CDR2 is YFSETQ. The J segment lost 1 base and the V segment lost 4 bases, leaving 7 bases of the junction unmatched. CDR3 length: 15 amino acids. In DNA form, the CDR3 reads TGCGCCAGCAGCGGTGGGACAGCTTTCCAAGAGACCCAGTACTTC. This gives the protein CASSGGTAFQETQYF.

This sequence joins TRBV7-6 and TRBJ2-3; D is ambiguous. The germline V and J ends were trimmed by 0 bases and 5 bases, with 6 bases remaining between them. The length of the CDR3 is 13 residues. Per germline, CDR1 SGHVS and CDR2 FNYEAQ. CDR3 sequence (DNA): TGTGCCAGCAGCTTAGCGCACAAAGATACGCAGTATTTT. Residues: CASSLAHKDTQYF.

This clonotype was counted between two and nine times. CDR3 loop: CASSLSVGTDTQYF. CDR3 DNA sequence: TGTGCCAGCAGCCTTTCCGTTGGTACAGATACGCAGTATTTT. This chain joins TRBV7-2 and TRBJ2-3; D unclear. Trimming took off 5 bases at V and 3 bases at J, with 12 bases between the two ends. The CDR3 is 14 residues long. Germline V gene data show CDR1 as SGHTA and CDR2 as FQGNSA.

This clonotype was found a few times. V usage is TRBV4-2 and J usage is TRBJ2-1; D is ambiguous. V lost 0 bases and J lost 10, with 13 bases in between. The germline V gene encodes CDR1 LGHNA and CDR2 YNFKEQ. The CDR3 covers 14 residues. DNA of the CDR3: TGTGCCAGCAGCCAAGATCTTCGGTCTGAAGAGCAGTTCTTC. It yields the protein CASSQDLRSEEQFF.

This clonotype was picked up many times. V gene TRBV12-3 or TRBV12-4 combines with J gene TRBJ2-1, with 13 bases that match TRBD2. The CDR3 loop spans 16 amino acids. The J segment lost 4 bases and the V segment lost 5 bases, leaving 5 bases of the junction unmatched. CDR3 sequence (DNA): TGTGCCAGCAGTCCCGGGACTAGCGGGATTTACAATGAGCAGTTCTTC. Translating it yields CASSPGTSGIYNEQFF.

This clonotype was detected only a few times. At one of its ends the junction is not consistent with the germline gene, which may arise from a read error. V gene TRBV20-1 combines with J gene TRBJ2-2; D unresolved. The CDR3 extends over 17 amino acids. Germline CDR1 reads DFQATT; CDR2 reads SNEGSKA (reference sequence). CDR3 sequence: CCARDTRRLANTGELFF. The CDR3 DNA follows: TGCTGTGCTAGAGATACAAGGAGACTCGCGAACACCGGGGAGCTGTTTTTT.

The chain couples TRBV18 to TRBJ2-7, with D hard to call. V lost 0 bases and J 7 bases, leaving 19 bases between the germline ends. This CDR3 has 16 residues. Germline CDR1 reads KGHSH; CDR2 reads LQKENI. The DNA of the CDR3 is TGTGCCAGCTCACCACCGGCGTCTACTTTCTTTAGTGAGCAGTACTTC. It encodes CASSPPASTFFSEQYF.

This clonotype has ten or more counts. The CDR3: CASSLGTWDTQYF. CDR3 nucleotide sequence: TGTGCCAGCAGCTTAGGGACGTGGGATACGCAGTATTTT. The chain uses TRBV7-2 and TRBJ2-3; D gene unclear. V was pared by 1 base and J by 6 bases, with 8 bases between. CDR1 is SGHTA, CDR2 FQGNSA, per germline. The CDR3 spans 13 residues. Full variable domain (missing parts from reference TRBV7-2 and TRBJ2-3): GAGVSQSPSNKVTEKGKDVELRCDPISGHTALYWYRQSLGQGLEFLIYFQGNSAPDKSGLPSDRFSAERTGGSVSTLTIQRTQQEDSAVYLCASSLGTWDTQYFGPGTRLTVL.

This clonotype showed up many times. The CDR3 loop reads CASSTGRETSEAFF. CDR3 in DNA: TGTGCCAGCAGTACCGGACGGGAAACCTCTGAAGCTTTCTTT. The chain has TRBV12-3 or TRBV12-4 and TRBJ1-1; D not certain. The CDR3 totals 14 residues. V lost 5 bases to trimming and J lost 6 bases, with 16 bases between them.

V gene TRBV20-1 combines with J gene TRBJ2-1, with D unresolved. This CDR3 contains 13 residues. Germline CDR1 is DFQATT and CDR2 is SNEGSKA (reference sequence). V was cut by 5 bases and J by 3 bases, with 11 bases left in between. The DNA of the CDR3 is TGCAGTGCTGGAAACACTGACTACAATGAGCAGTTCTTC. Encoded protein: CSAGNTDYNEQFF.

This sequence joins TRBV14 and TRBJ2-1; 9 bases map to TRBD2. J lost 9 bases, V lost 0 bases, and 9 bases had no gene match. The CDR3 covers 16 residues. Germline V lookup: CDR1 SGHDN, CDR2 FVKESK. CDR3 residues: CASSQDSIAGDIEQFF. The CDR3 coding sequence is TGTGCCAGCAGCCAAGATTCGATAGCGGGAGACATTGAGCAGTTCTTC.

This clonotype appeared once. This chain's CDR3 is CSARFFTSGANEQFF. The CDR3 nucleotides read TGCAGTGCTAGATTTTTCACTAGCGGGGCCAATGAGCAGTTCTTC. This rearrangement joins TRBV20-1 to TRBJ2-1; 10 bases fit TRBD2. Germline CDR1 and CDR2: DFQATT and SNEGSKA (reference sequence). V lost 2 bases, J lost 6 bases, and 7 bases stayed unmatched. This CDR3 contains 15 residues.

This CDR3 reads CASSYYQGAYEQYF. CDR3 bases: TGTGCCAGCAGTTATTATCAGGGGGCCTACGAGCAGTACTTC. The chain joins TRBV6-5 to TRBJ2-7; 7 nucleotides line up with TRBD1. V dropped 3 bases and J dropped 2; count of bases not matched to a gene: 4. In germline, CDR1 is MNHEY, CDR2 SVGAGI. The CDR3 spans 14 residues.

This clonotype was detected only a few times. The V call is TRBV7-9, the J call TRBJ1-2; D remains ambiguous. This CDR3 is 13 amino acids long. V dropped 1 base and J dropped 3 bases, with 6 bases sitting between them. CDR1 is SEHNR and CDR2 is FQNEAQ in the germline V gene (reference sequence). The CDR3 loop reads CASSLGPHYGYTF. The CDR3 nucleotides read TGTGCCAGCAGCTTAGGACCGCACTATGGCTACACCTTC.

This clonotype has ten or more counts. This chain connects TRBV18 to TRBJ1-1; 7 nucleotides agree with TRBD1. This CDR3 region has 16 residues. Germline-derived CDR1 and CDR2 are KGHSH and LQKENI. Unmatched junction bases numbered 9, after V lost 0 bases and J lost 5 bases. Here the CDR3 DNA reads TGTGCCAGCTCACCACCGGGGTACGAACAGGGGACTGAAGCTTTCTTT. It encodes CASSPPGYEQGTEAFF. The full variable domain, rest sourced from reference TRBV18 and TRBJ1-1, is NAGVMQNPRHLVRRRGQEARLRCSPMKGHSHVYWYRQLPEEGLKFMVYLQKENIIDESGMPKERFSAEFPKEGPSILRIQQVVRGDSAAYFCASSPPGYEQGTEAFFGQGTRLTVV.

This clonotype turned up a few times. The chain is built from TRBV11-2 and TRBJ2-2; D ambiguous. Trimming took off 1 base at V and 4 bases at J, with 7 bases between the two ends. The CDR3 runs 14 residues. Germline assignment: CDR1 SGHAT and CDR2 FQNNGV. CDR3 bases: TGTGCCAGCAGCTTAGTCCACAGCACCGGGGAGCTGTTTTTT. The encoded protein is CASSLVHSTGELFF.

This clonotype showed up many times. The chain links TRBV10-3 to TRBJ1-6, with D possibly being TRBD1 (5 bases). CDR1 ENHRY and CDR2 SYGVKD come from the germline V gene. V lost 2 bases and J lost 5, with 13 bases in between. The CDR3 loop spans 16 amino acids. This CDR3 reads CAISETSTVNNSPLHF. The CDR3 coding sequence is TGTGCCATCAGTGAGACTTCGACAGTAAATAATTCACCCCTCCACTTT.

This clonotype was seen a handful of times. The gene calls are TRBV20-1 and TRBJ2-5, with D possibly TRBD2 on 6 matching bases. Looked up from germline, CDR1 is DFQATT and CDR2 is SNEGSKA (reference sequence). This CDR3 is built from 14 residues. The CDR3 here is CSPRAAGLQETQYF. For the CDR3, the DNA is TGCAGCCCGCGGGCGGCGGGGTTACAAGAGACCCAGTACTTC.

This clonotype has ten or more counts. This chain connects TRBV25-1 to TRBJ2-3; 10 bases line up with TRBD1. The V and J ends lost 6 bases and 7 bases, in that order; junction bases with no gene match: 13. The CDR3 consists of 16 residues. Germline V gives CDR1 MGHDK, CDR2 SYGVNS. CDR3 nucleotides: TGTGCCAGCAGGACAGGGGGCACCAGCAAGAGTAATACGCAGTATTTT. It codes for CASRTGGTSKSNTQYF.

This clonotype was observed many times. The V gene is TRBV5-1, the J gene TRBJ2-5; 8 nucleotides agree with TRBD2. V was clipped by 3 bases and J by 4 bases; unmatched bases: 8. The CDR3 runs 15 residues. Germline V gene lookup returns CDR1 SGHRS and CDR2 YFSETQ. This CDR3 reads CASSSRAGVRETQYF. DNA for the CDR3: TGCGCCAGCAGCTCCCGAGCGGGAGTACGAGAGACCCAGTACTTC.

The sample holds a few counts of this clonotype. V and J are TRBV5-1 and TRBJ1-2; no reliable D call. Trimming removed 0 bases at V and 3 bases at J, with 12 bases between. This CDR3 contains 15 residues. The V gene's germline CDR1 is SGHRS and CDR2 YFSETQ. The CDR3 protein is CASSLENSYYYGYTF. CDR3 nucleotide sequence: TGCGCCAGCAGCTTGGAAAACTCGTATTACTATGGCTACACCTTC.

This clonotype turned up a few times. This chain links TRBV11-2 with TRBJ2-5, with D uncertain. The CDR3 extends over 12 amino acids. Germline values: CDR1 SGHAT, CDR2 FQNNGV. Trimming took off 6 bases at V and 5 bases at J, with 10 bases between the two ends. The CDR3 region is CASRGHWETQYF. CDR3 coding DNA: TGTGCCAGCAGAGGCCATTGGGAGACCCAGTACTTC.

This chain connects TRBV7-2 to TRBJ1-1; D perhaps matches TRBD1 (6 bases). Germline CDR1 SGHTA, CDR2 FQGNSA. The length of the CDR3 is 14 residues. Trimming removed 5 bases from V and 3 bases from J, with 13 bases in between. The CDR3 region has the DNA TGTGCCAGCAGCCCCGGACAGAGATACACTGAAGCTTTCTTT. Encoded protein: CASSPGQRYTEAFF.